This passage covers 14 T cell receptor beta chains from one sample sequenced in a study of a mutant IDH1 vaccine in newly diagnosed glioma. The time point here: week 11, during vaccination. A 20-mer mutant IDH1 peptide at 300 ug was injected subcutaneously with topical imiquimod. Their antigens are not known. This table comes from immunoSEQ multiplex PCR, and its TCRdb copy is limited to in-frame clones, with some not included. Found here are some 54,000 clones, 91% of them singletons; the top ten hold roughly 2.3%. Sequencing was performed on PBMCs, taken from a glioma patient whose treatment included an IDH1 peptide vaccine. The receptors were sampled from a man aged 50-60 years with glioma.

Points on this clone: The CDR3 end shows no conserved phenylalanine or tryptophan, and so a read error is likely. The V and J genes are TRBV6-5 and TRBJ1-1; D unclear. The CDR3 covers 15 residues. Germline V lookup: CDR1 MNHEY, CDR2 SVGAGI. Deletions cut 0 bases from V and 1 base from J, with 9 bases between. The CDR3: CASSYSLAANTEAFL. The CDR3 DNA is TGTGCCAGCAGTTACTCTCTCGCAGCGAACACTGAAGCTTTCCTT.

The CDR3 sequence: CASSLRAGEIGHEQYF. CDR3 in DNA: TGCGCCAGCAGCCTCCGGGCGGGGGAAATCGGCCACGAGCAGTACTTC. The chain couples TRBV5-1 to TRBJ2-7; TRBD2 matches at 7 bases. This CDR3 region has 16 residues. The junction had 15 bases not matched to a gene; V was cut back by 4 bases and J by 5 bases. The V gene's germline CDR1 is SGHRS and CDR2 YFSETQ.

This chain joins TRBV28 and TRBJ1-4; 7 bases match TRBD1. Germline V gene lookup returns CDR1 MDHEN and CDR2 SYDVKM. V dropped 5 bases and J dropped 7; count of bases not matched to a gene: 10. The CDR3 covers 15 residues. CDR3 loop: CASSPRQGLGEKLFF. In nucleotides, the CDR3 is TGTGCCAGCAGTCCGAGACAGGGATTAGGTGAAAAACTGTTTTTT.

The chain couples TRBV2 to TRBJ1-1; D might be TRBD1 (6 bases). This CDR3 has 17 residues. Deletions cut 4 bases from V and 0 bases from J, with 18 bases between. Germline CDR1 reads SNHLY; CDR2 reads FYNNEI. The CDR3 bases are TGTGCCAGCAGTGTTTCTACGGGGGCCCCGATGAACACTGAAGCTTTCTTT. This codes for CASSVSTGAPMNTEAFF.

This chain uses TRBV19 with TRBJ2-7; TRBD1 agrees at 10 bases. The germline CDR1 and CDR2 sequences are LNHDA and SQIVND (reference sequence). The CDR3 contains 16 residues. The trim removed 1 base at V and 6 bases at J, leaving 9 bases unmatched. CDR3 loop: CASSIGDRGPFVEQYF. DNA of the CDR3: TGTGCCAGTAGTATAGGGGACAGGGGCCCGTTCGTCGAGCAGTACTTC.

This rearrangement joins TRBV2 to TRBJ1-3, with D possibly matching TRBD1 (5 bases). The V end was cut by 0 bases, the J end by 0 bases, with 6 bases between. From germline, CDR1 is SNHLY and CDR2 FYNNEI. This CDR3 region has 15 residues. Here the CDR3 reads CASSEAGGSGNTIYF. For the CDR3, the DNA is TGTGCCAGCAGTGAAGCGGGGGGCTCTGGAAACACCATATATTTT.

The chain joins TRBV7-3 to TRBJ2-7; 7 bases match TRBD1. This CDR3 region has 15 residues. V was pared by 0 bases and J by 0 bases, with 2 bases of the junction left unmatched. Germline V lookup: CDR1 SGHTA, CDR2 FQGTGA. CDR3 loop: CASSLTGGASYEQYF. The CDR3 DNA is TGTGCCAGCAGCTTAACAGGGGGCGCCTCCTACGAGCAGTACTTC.

This clone came up a few times. The chain couples TRBV7-9 to TRBJ2-3, with 7 nucleotides matching TRBD2. J lost 1 base, V lost 2 bases, and 0 bases had no gene match. CDR3 length equals 14 residues. The germline V gene has CDR1 SEHNR and CDR2 FQNEAQ (reference sequence). DNA for the CDR3: TGTGCCAGCAGCTTAAGCGGGGGCACAGATACGCAGTATTTT. It yields the protein CASSLSGGTDTQYF.

J is TRBJ2-7 and V is TRBV2; 7 nucleotides match TRBD1. CDR1 and CDR2 from the germline V gene are SNHLY and FYNNEI. This CDR3 spans 14 amino acids. The V segment lost 5 bases and the J segment 6 bases; nucleotides outside the gene matches: 10. The CDR3 DNA reads as TGTGCCAGCAGTACAGGGGCTTTCTTGTTCGAGCAGTACTTC. Residues: CASSTGAFLFEQYF.

The rearrangement joins TRBV6-1 to TRBJ1-5; no clear D gene. The CDR3 loop spans 14 amino acids. The V end lost 3 bases, the J end lost 1 base, and 7 bases lay between the germline ends. CDR1 MNHNS and CDR2 SASEGT come from the germline V gene. The CDR3 region is CASSDLPSNQPQHF. In DNA, the CDR3 is TGTGCCAGCAGTGATCTCCCCAGCAATCAGCCCCAGCATTTT.

The V call is TRBV6-1, the J call TRBJ2-7; D is possibly TRBD1 (6 bases). V was clipped by 2 bases and J by 2 bases, with 7 bases between them. The germline V gene has CDR1 MNHNS and CDR2 SASEGT. The CDR3 is made up of 13 amino acids. As DNA, the CDR3 is TGTGCCAGCAGTGAACAGGGGCCCTACGAGCAGTACTTC. The encoded protein is CASSEQGPYEQYF.

V is TRBV27 and J is TRBJ1-1; D may be TRBD1 (6 bases). V was shortened by 5 bases and J by 1 base, with 17 bases between the two germline ends. The CDR3 loop spans 16 amino acids. Germline CDR1 reads MNHEY; CDR2 reads SMNVEV (reference sequence). The CDR3 spells CASSAVFGGANTEAFF. The CDR3 nucleotides are TGTGCCAGCAGTGCCGTTTTTGGGGGGGCGAACACTGAAGCTTTCTTT.

This clone was detected only once. This chain joins TRBV19 and TRBJ2-7; tentatively, D is TRBD1 (5 bases). V was pared by 6 bases and J by 7 bases, with 13 bases between. CDR1 LNHDA and CDR2 SQIVND come from the germline V gene (reference sequence). This CDR3 has 12 residues. CDR3 sequence: CASRPTTGEQYF. The CDR3, as DNA: TGTGCCAGTAGGCCTACTACAGGTGAGCAGTACTTC.

The CDR3 DNA is TGTGCCAGCAGTCAACTAGCGGGGGACACCGGGGAGCTGTTTTTT. Translating it yields CASSQLAGDTGELFF. The chain combines TRBV6-4 with TRBJ2-2, with 11 positions matching TRBD2. CDR1 and CDR2 from the germline V gene are MRHNA and SNTAGT. J was trimmed by 3 bases and V by 5 bases; bases with no gene match: 2. The CDR3 length is 15 residues.